A selection of T cell receptor beta chains follows, all from one sample in a study of cytomegalovirus exposure and HLA in healthy donors. TCRdb keeps only in-frame clones here, not all; method: immunoSEQ multiplex PCR. The sample records 75,000 to 100,000 clones, about 72% being singletons. Sequencing was carried out using PBMCs. Source of these receptors: a woman aged 60-75 years in good health and CMV-seropositive. Each CDR3 is given with its conserved first and last residue. The D gene is left open where the match is weak. Clone size is stated in some rows and not others, as once, few, many or a class when expanded.

J gene: TRBJ1-4
V gene: TRBV7-2
D gene: TRBD1
clone size: .
CDR3 protein: CASSLGTGLGEKLFF
CDR3 DNA: TGTGCCAGCAGCTTGGGGACAGGATTGGGAGAAAAACTGTTTTTT

J gene: TRBJ1-1
V gene: TRBV19
D gene: .
clone size: .
CDR3 protein: CASSFRVGGTEAFF
CDR3 DNA: TGTGCCAGTAGTTTCCGGGTCGGAGGGACTGAAGCTTTCTTT

J gene: TRBJ1-1
V gene: TRBV7-9
D gene: .
clone size: .
CDR3 protein: CASSLTDREAFF
CDR3 DNA: TGTGCCAGCAGCTTAACTGACAGGGAAGCTTTCTTT

J gene: TRBJ1-5
V gene: TRBV15
D gene: .
clone size: once
CDR3 protein: CATRGGSNQPQHF
CDR3 DNA: TGTGCCACCCGCGGGGGGAGCAATCAGCCCCAGCATTTT

J gene: TRBJ1-1
V gene: TRBV7-9
D gene: .
clone size: .
CDR3 protein: CASSPQGGVNTEAFF
CDR3 DNA: TGTGCCAGCAGCCCGCAGGGAGGGGTGAACACTGAAGCTTTCTTT

J gene: TRBJ2-1
V gene: TRBV29-1
D gene: TRBD2
clone size: .
CDR3 protein: CSVHSGREPEQFF
CDR3 DNA: TGCAGCGTTCATAGCGGGAGAGAGCCTGAGCAGTTCTTC

J gene: TRBJ2-5
V gene: TRBV28
D gene: TRBD2
clone size: .
CDR3 protein: CASIAGVWQETQYF
CDR3 DNA: TGTGCCAGCATAGCGGGAGTGTGGCAAGAGACCCAGTACTTC

J gene: TRBJ2-6
V gene: TRBV9
D gene: .
clone size: .
CDR3 protein: CASSVGGSSGANVLTF
CDR3 DNA: TGTGCCAGCAGCGTAGGAGGCAGCTCTGGGGCCAACGTCCTGACTTTC

J gene: TRBJ2-3
V gene: TRBV5-1
D gene: .
clone size: once
CDR3 protein: CASSFPGVADTQYF
CDR3 DNA: TGCGCCAGCAGCTTCCCGGGAGTAGCAGATACGCAGTATTTT

J gene: TRBJ1-2
V gene: TRBV4-1
D gene: TRBD1
clone size: .
CDR3 protein: CASSPYQGVGYGYTF
CDR3 DNA: TGCGCCAGCAGCCCCTACCAGGGGGTCGGCTATGGCTACACCTTC

J gene: TRBJ2-1
V gene: TRBV5-6
D gene: .
clone size: .
CDR3 protein: CASSPPSSVEQFF
CDR3 DNA: TGTGCCAGCAGCCCCCCCTCTAGCGTTGAGCAGTTCTTC

J gene: TRBJ1-1
V gene: TRBV6-1
D gene: .
clone size: .
CDR3 protein: CASSEVRGTGYTEAFF
CDR3 DNA: TGTGCCAGCAGTGAAGTTCGGGGGACCGGGTATACTGAAGCTTTCTTT

J gene: TRBJ1-4
V gene: TRBV13
D gene: TRBD1
clone size: .
CDR3 protein: CASSSGTANEKLFF
CDR3 DNA: TGTGCCAGCAGCTCAGGGACAGCTAATGAAAAACTGTTTTTT

J gene: TRBJ1-4
V gene: TRBV2
D gene: .
clone size: few
CDR3 protein: CASSVANEKLFF
CDR3 DNA: TGTGCCAGCAGTGTAGCTAATGAAAAACTGTTTTTT

J gene: TRBJ1-1
V gene: TRBV11-2
D gene: .
clone size: .
CDR3 protein: CASSLPIDGKNTEAFF
CDR3 DNA: TGTGCCAGCAGCTTACCTATCGACGGGAAGAACACTGAAGCTTTCTTT

J gene: TRBJ2-2
V gene: TRBV7-8
D gene: .
clone size: once
CDR3 protein: CASSPRFAGELFF
CDR3 DNA: TGTGCCAGCAGCCCCCGTTTCGCCGGGGAGCTGTTTTTT

J gene: TRBJ1-2
V gene: TRBV9
D gene: .
clone size: .
CDR3 protein: CASSVAQGGAYGYTF
CDR3 DNA: TGTGCCAGCAGCGTAGCGCAAGGGGGTGCTTATGGCTACACCTTC

J gene: TRBJ2-4
V gene: TRBV11-1
D gene: TRBD1
clone size: .
CDR3 protein: CASSRTGVAKNIQYF
CDR3 DNA: TGTGCCAGCAGCCGGACAGGGGTAGCCAAAAACATTCAGTACTTC

J gene: TRBJ2-2
V gene: TRBV2
D gene: .
clone size: .
CDR3 protein: CASIRAQAGELFF
CDR3 DNA: TGTGCCAGCATAAGAGCCCAGGCCGGGGAGCTGTTTTTT

J gene: TRBJ2-3
V gene: TRBV14
D gene: TRBD2
clone size: .
CDR3 protein: CASSQGLTSGTYRDTQYF
CDR3 DNA: TGTGCCAGCAGCCAAGGTTTAACTAGCGGGACCTACCGGGATACGCAGTATTTT

J gene: TRBJ1-5
V gene: TRBV30
D gene: .
clone size: .
CDR3 protein: CAWSVQGYQPQHF
CDR3 DNA: TGTGCCTGGAGTGTTCAGGGTTACCAGCCCCAGCATTTT

J gene: TRBJ2-1
V gene: TRBV12-5
D gene: TRBD1
clone size: .
CDR3 protein: CASGLGTGARGNEQFF
CDR3 DNA: TGTGCTAGTGGTTTGGGGACAGGGGCGCGCGGGAATGAGCAGTTCTTC

J gene: TRBJ1-1
V gene: TRBV2
D gene: .
clone size: .
CDR3 protein: CASSEAYMNTEAFF
CDR3 DNA: TGTGCCAGCAGTGAAGCGTACATGAACACTGAAGCTTTCTTT

J gene: TRBJ2-3
V gene: TRBV9
D gene: .
clone size: .
CDR3 protein: CASSPQVADTQYF
CDR3 DNA: TGTGCCAGCAGCCCCCAGGTAGCAGATACGCAGTATTTT

J gene: TRBJ1-2
V gene: TRBV27
D gene: .
clone size: once
CDR3 protein: CASRGQTTNYGYTF
CDR3 DNA: TGTGCCAGCAGAGGACAGACTACTAACTATGGCTACACCTTC

J gene: TRBJ1-5
V gene: TRBV6-6
D gene: .
clone size: few
CDR3 protein: CASSFRVEQPQHF
CDR3 DNA: TGTGCCAGCAGTTTCAGGGTTGAACAGCCCCAGCATTTT

J gene: TRBJ2-3
V gene: TRBV7-2
D gene: TRBD1
clone size: few
CDR3 protein: CASSPRQGSTDTQYF
CDR3 DNA: TGTGCCAGCAGCCCACGACAGGGGAGCACAGATACGCAGTATTTT

J gene: TRBJ2-5
V gene: TRBV5-1
D gene: TRBD1
clone size: .
CDR3 protein: CASSSQTGRETQYF
CDR3 DNA: TGCGCCAGCAGCTCTCAGACAGGGAGAGAGACCCAGTACTTC

J gene: TRBJ2-1
V gene: TRBV7-9
D gene: .
clone size: .
CDR3 protein: CASSLGQNTGQFF
CDR3 DNA: TGTGCCAGCAGCTTAGGACAGAACACTGGGCAGTTCTTC

J gene: TRBJ1-2
V gene: TRBV5-1
D gene: TRBD1
clone size: once
CDR3 protein: CASSMTGGDGYTF
CDR3 DNA: TGCGCCAGCAGCATGACAGGGGGCGATGGCTACACCTTC

J gene: TRBJ1-1
V gene: TRBV6-5
D gene: TRBD1
clone size: .
CDR3 protein: CASSRGTGGFLEAFF
CDR3 DNA: TGTGCCAGCAGCCGTGGGACAGGGGGGTTCCTTGAAGCTTTCTTT

J gene: TRBJ2-3
V gene: TRBV2
D gene: .
clone size: .
CDR3 protein: CASRSILAGADTQYF
CDR3 DNA: TGTGCCAGCAGAAGTATACTAGCTGGCGCAGATACGCAGTATTTT

J gene: TRBJ2-1
V gene: TRBV6-5
D gene: TRBD2
clone size: .
CDR3 protein: CASSPFSGRAEEFF
CDR3 DNA: TGTGCCAGCAGTCCATTTAGCGGGAGGGCCGAGGAGTTCTTC

J gene: TRBJ1-2
V gene: TRBV19
D gene: TRBD1
clone size: .
CDR3 protein: CASSQGGGGYTF
CDR3 DNA: TGTGCCAGTAGTCAAGGGGGCGGAGGCTACACCTTC

J gene: TRBJ2-7
V gene: TRBV5-4
D gene: TRBD1
clone size: few
CDR3 protein: CASSTGTAYEQYF
CDR3 DNA: TGTGCCAGCAGCACCGGGACAGCTTACGAGCAGTACTTC

J gene: TRBJ2-1
V gene: TRBV5-1
D gene: .
clone size: .
CDR3 protein: CASSLLGGEQFF
CDR3 DNA: TGCGCCAGCAGTCTTCTAGGCGGTGAGCAGTTCTTC

J gene: TRBJ2-1
V gene: TRBV7-9
D gene: .
clone size: .
CDR3 protein: CSSSTDWSEQFF
CDR3 DNA: TGTTCCAGCAGCACTGACTGGAGTGAGCAGTTCTTC